A selection of T cell receptor beta chains follows, all from one sample in a study of cytomegalovirus exposure and HLA in healthy donors. Sequencing was performed with immunoSEQ multiplex PCR; in TCRdb, only in-frame clones are kept and a portion is missing. This table holds approximately 150,000 clones, about three quarters found once. Sequenced input: PBMCs. Receptors were obtained from a man aged 35-49 years in good health and CMV-seropositive. The CDR3 runs from the conserved cysteine through the conserved F or W. The D gene is left open where the match is weak. The size of a clone is reported for some rows only, either as once, few or many, or as a class for expanded clones.

size: .; V: TRBV6-5; J: TRBJ2-7; length: 15; D: .; DNA: TGTGCCAGCAGTCCCGGGCGGAGAAGGGGCTACGAGCAGTACTTC; CDR3: CASSPGRRRGYEQYF
size: .; V: TRBV6-5; J: TRBJ2-7; length: 13; D: .; DNA: TGTGCCAGCAGGCGCGTTACAGGGTACGAGCAGTACTTC; CDR3: CASRRVTGYEQYF
size: .; V: TRBV28; J: TRBJ1-2; length: 15; D: TRBD1; DNA: TGTGCCAGCAGTTTAAGTAGTAGACAGGGGTATGGCTACACCTTC; CDR3: CASSLSSRQGYGYTF
size: .; V: TRBV2; J: TRBJ2-1; length: 15; D: TRBD1; DNA: TGTGCCAGCAGGGACCGGACAGGGGTATTCAATGAGCAGTTCTTC; CDR3: CASRDRTGVFNEQFF
size: .; V: TRBV11-2; J: TRBJ2-2; length: 13; D: .; DNA: TGTGCCAGCAGCTTAGGCCAGGCCGGGGAGCTGTTTTTT; CDR3: CASSLGQAGELFF
size: few; V: TRBV5-1; J: TRBJ1-4; length: 17; D: TRBD1; DNA: TGCGCCAGCAGCTTGGGGTTCTCAGGGGGCCGGGATGAAAAACTGTTTTTT; CDR3: CASSLGFSGGRDEKLFF
size: .; V: TRBV28; J: TRBJ2-5; length: 15; D: TRBD1; DNA: TGTGCCAGCAACTCACCCGGGACAGGGGCAAAGACCCAGTACTTC; CDR3: CASNSPGTGAKTQYF
size: .; V: TRBV5-6; J: TRBJ2-7; length: 16; D: .; DNA: TGTGCCAGCAGCTCCAGGTTTTCAATAAGCTCCTACGAGCAGTACTTC; CDR3: CASSSRFSISSYEQYF
size: once; V: TRBV7-9; J: TRBJ2-3; length: 15; D: .; DNA: TGTGCCAGCAGCTTGGACTATACAAGCACAGATACGCAGTATTTT; CDR3: CASSLDYTSTDTQYF
size: .; V: TRBV19; J: TRBJ1-5; length: 13; D: .; DNA: TGTGCCAGTAGTAGGCAGATGAATCAGCCCCAGCATTTT; CDR3: CASSRQMNQPQHF
size: .; V: TRBV28; J: TRBJ2-2; length: 15; D: .; DNA: TGTGCCAGCAGTTTAGGTGGGAGCCACACCGGGGAGCTGTTTTTT; CDR3: CASSLGGSHTGELFF
size: .; V: TRBV5-1; J: TRBJ1-3; length: 14; D: .; DNA: TGCGCCAGCAGGGTAGGAGGCTCTGGAAACACCATATATTTT; CDR3: CASRVGGSGNTIYF
size: .; V: TRBV9; J: TRBJ2-6; length: 15; D: .; DNA: TGTGCCAGCAACAGGAAGGGTTCTGGGGCCAACGTCCTGACTTTC; CDR3: CASNRKGSGANVLTF
size: .; V: TRBV19; J: TRBJ1-5; length: 14; D: TRBD1; DNA: TGTGCCAGTAGTCGCGGGACAGGGCCCCAGCCCCAGCATTTT; CDR3: CASSRGTGPQPQHF
size: .; V: TRBV7-9; J: TRBJ2-3; length: 15; D: TRBD2; DNA: TGTGCCAGCAGCGCAACTAGCGGGCTTACAGATACGCAGTATTTT; CDR3: CASSATSGLTDTQYF
size: .; V: TRBV7-9; J: TRBJ2-7; length: 14; D: TRBD1; DNA: TGTGCCAGCAGCGCCGGGACAGGCTCCTACGAGCAGTACTTC; CDR3: CASSAGTGSYEQYF
size: .; V: TRBV7-9; J: TRBJ1-1; length: 13; D: TRBD1; DNA: TGTGCCAGCAGCTTGCAGGGGGTTACTGAAGCTTTCTTT; CDR3: CASSLQGVTEAFF
size: .; V: TRBV11-2; J: TRBJ2-5; length: 13; D: .; DNA: TGTGCCAGCAGCCCCAGGGGTCGGGAGACCCAGTACTTC; CDR3: CASSPRGRETQYF
size: .; V: TRBV10-3; J: TRBJ1-5; length: 13; D: .; DNA: TGTCCCGGGGAGGGATATAGCAATCAGCCCCAGCATTTT; CDR3: CPGEGYSNQPQHF
size: .; V: TRBV6-1; J: TRBJ2-7; length: 15; D: .; DNA: TGTGCCAGCAGGGATGCCGTTACTACTATCTACGAGCAGTACTTC; CDR3: CASRDAVTTIYEQYF